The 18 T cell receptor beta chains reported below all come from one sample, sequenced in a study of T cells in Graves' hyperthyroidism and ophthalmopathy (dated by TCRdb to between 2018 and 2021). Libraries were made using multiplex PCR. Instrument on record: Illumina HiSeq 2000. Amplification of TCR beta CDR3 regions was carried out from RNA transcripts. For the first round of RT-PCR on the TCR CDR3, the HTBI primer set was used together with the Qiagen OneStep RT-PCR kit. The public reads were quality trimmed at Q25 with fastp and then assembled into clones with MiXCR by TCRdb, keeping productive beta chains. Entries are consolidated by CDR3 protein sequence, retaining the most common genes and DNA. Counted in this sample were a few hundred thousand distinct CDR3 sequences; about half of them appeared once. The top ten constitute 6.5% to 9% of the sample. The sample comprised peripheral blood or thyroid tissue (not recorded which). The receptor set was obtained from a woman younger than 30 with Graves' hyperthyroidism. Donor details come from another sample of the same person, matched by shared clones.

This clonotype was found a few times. The CDR3 region is CASSLRTGYTF. CDR3 sequence (DNA): TGTGCCAGCAGCTTGCGAACGGGCTACACCTTC. The chain has TRBV5-5 and TRBJ1-2, with D unclear. Trimming removed 1 base from V and 8 bases from J, with 6 bases in between. The germline V gene has CDR1 SGHKS and CDR2 YYEKEE (reference sequence). There are 11 residues in the CDR3. The full variable domain, completed using reference TRBV5-5 and TRBJ1-2, is DAGVTQSPTHLIKTRGQQVTLRCSPISGHKSVSWYQQVLGQGPQFIFQYYEKEERGRGNFPDRFSARQFPNYSSELNVNALLLGDSALYLCASSLRTGYTFGSGTRLTVV.

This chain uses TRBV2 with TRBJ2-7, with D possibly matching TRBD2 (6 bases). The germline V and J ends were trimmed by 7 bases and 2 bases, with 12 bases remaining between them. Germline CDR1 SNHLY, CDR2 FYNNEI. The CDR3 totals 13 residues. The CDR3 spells CASIGSGAYEQYF. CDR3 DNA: TGTGCCAGCATCGGTAGCGGTGCCTACGAGCAGTACTTC.

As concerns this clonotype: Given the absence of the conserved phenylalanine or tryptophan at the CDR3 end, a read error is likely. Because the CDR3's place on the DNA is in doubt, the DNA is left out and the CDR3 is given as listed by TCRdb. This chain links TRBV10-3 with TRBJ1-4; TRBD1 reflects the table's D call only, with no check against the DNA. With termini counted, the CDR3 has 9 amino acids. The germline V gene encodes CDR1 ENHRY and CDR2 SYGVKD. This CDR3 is CATVRYRVL.

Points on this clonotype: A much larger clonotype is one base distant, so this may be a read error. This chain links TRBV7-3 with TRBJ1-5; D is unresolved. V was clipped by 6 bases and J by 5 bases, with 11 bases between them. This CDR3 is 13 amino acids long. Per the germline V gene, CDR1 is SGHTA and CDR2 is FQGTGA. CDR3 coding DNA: TGTGCCAGCAGTACCGGGTGGGATCAGCCCCAGCATTTT. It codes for CASSTGWDQPQHF.

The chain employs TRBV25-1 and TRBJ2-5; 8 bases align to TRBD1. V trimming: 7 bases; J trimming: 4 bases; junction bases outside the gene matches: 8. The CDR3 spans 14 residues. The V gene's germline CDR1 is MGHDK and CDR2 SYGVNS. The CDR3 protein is CASTHGQGRETQYF. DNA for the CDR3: TGTGCCAGCACCCATGGACAGGGTCGAGAGACCCAGTACTTC.

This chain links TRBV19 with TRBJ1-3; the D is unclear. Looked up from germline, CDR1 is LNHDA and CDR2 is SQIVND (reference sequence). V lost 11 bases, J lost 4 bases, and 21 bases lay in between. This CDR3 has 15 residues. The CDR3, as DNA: TGTGCCTCAGGACCGGGCCGATACCGGGGAAACACCATATATTTT. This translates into CASGPGRYRGNTIYF.

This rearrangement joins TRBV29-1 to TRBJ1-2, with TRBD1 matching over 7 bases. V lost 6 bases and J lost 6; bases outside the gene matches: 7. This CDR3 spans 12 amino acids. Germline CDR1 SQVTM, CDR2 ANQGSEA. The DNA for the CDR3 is TGCAGCGTAGTGACAGGGAGCCATGGCTACACCTTC. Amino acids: CSVVTGSHGYTF.

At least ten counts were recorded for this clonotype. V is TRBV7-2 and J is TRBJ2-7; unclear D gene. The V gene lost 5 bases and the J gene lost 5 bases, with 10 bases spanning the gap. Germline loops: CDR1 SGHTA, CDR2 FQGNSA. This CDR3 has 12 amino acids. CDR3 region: CASSPTWHEQYF. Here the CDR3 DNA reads TGTGCCAGCAGCCCAACATGGCACGAGCAGTACTTC.

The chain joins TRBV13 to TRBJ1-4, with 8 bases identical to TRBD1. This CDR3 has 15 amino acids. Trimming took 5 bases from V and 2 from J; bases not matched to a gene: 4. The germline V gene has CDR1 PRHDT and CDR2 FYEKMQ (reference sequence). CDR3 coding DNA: TGTGCCAGCAGCGCCTCAGGGGGCACTAATGAAAAACTGTTTTTT. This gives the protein CASSASGGTNEKLFF.

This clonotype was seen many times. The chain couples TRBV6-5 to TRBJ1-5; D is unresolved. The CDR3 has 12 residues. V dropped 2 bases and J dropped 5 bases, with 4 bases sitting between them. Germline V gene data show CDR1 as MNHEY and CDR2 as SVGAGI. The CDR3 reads CASSYVDQPQHF. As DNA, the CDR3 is TGTGCCAGCAGTTACGTAGATCAGCCCCAGCATTTT.

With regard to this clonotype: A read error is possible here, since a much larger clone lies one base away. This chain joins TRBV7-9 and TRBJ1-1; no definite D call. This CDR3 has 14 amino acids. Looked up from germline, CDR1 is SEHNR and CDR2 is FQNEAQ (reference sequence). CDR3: CASSLREMNTEVFF. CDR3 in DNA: TGTGCCAGCAGCTTACGAGAGATGAACACTGAAGTTTTCTTT.

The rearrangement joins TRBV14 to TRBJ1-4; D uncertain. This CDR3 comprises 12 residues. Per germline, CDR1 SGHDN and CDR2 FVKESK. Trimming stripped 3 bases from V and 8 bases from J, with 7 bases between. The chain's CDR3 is CASSQAGEKLFF. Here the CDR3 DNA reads TGTGCCAGCAGCCAGGCGGGGGAAAAACTGTTTTTT.

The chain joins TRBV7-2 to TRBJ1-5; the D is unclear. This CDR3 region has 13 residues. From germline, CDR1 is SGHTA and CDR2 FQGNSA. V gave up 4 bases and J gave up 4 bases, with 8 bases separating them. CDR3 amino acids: CASSSTRNQPQHF. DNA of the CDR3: TGTGCCAGCAGCTCGACCCGGAATCAGCCCCAGCATTTT.

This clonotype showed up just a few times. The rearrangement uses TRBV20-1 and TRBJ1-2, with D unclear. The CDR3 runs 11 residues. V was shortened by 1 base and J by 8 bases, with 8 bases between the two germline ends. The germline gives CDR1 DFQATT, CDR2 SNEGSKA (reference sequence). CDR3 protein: CSARVPWGYTF. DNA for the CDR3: TGCAGTGCTAGAGTCCCTTGGGGCTACACCTTC.

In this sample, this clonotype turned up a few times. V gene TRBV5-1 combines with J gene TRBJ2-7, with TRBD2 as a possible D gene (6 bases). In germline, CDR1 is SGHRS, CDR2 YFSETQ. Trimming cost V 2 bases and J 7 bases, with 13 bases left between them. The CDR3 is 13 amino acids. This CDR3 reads CASSFATRDEQYF. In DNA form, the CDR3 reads TGCGCCAGCAGCTTCGCGACTAGGGATGAGCAGTACTTC.

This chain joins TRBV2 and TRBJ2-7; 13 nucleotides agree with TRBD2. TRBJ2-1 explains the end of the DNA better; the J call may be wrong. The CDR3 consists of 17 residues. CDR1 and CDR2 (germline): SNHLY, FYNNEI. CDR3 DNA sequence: TGTGCCAGCAGCACGCCGGGACTAGCGGGATGGGGCAATGAGCAGTTCTTC. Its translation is CASSTPGLAGWGNEQFF.

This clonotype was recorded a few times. CDR3 sequence (DNA): TGTGCCAGCAGTTTCGCCAGGGCGAGTCAAGAGACCCAGTACTTC. Protein: CASSFARASQETQYF. The chain employs TRBV12-3 or TRBV12-4 and TRBJ2-5, with TRBD1 as a possible D gene (5 bases). The CDR3 runs 15 residues. With 3 bases removed from V and 2 bases from J, the gap between germline ends came to 13 bases.

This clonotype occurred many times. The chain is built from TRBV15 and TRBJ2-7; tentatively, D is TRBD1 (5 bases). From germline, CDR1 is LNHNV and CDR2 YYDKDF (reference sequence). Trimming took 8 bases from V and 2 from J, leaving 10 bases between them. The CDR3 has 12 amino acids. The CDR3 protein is CATQGVTYEQYF. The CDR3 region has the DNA TGTGCCACCCAGGGTGTGACCTACGAGCAGTACTTC.